This T cell receptor beta chain was recorded in a study of cytomegalovirus exposure and HLA in healthy donors. Here immunoSEQ multiplex PCR was the method, and the copy in TCRdb shows in-frame clones only, minus some. The table has 150,000 or so clones, approximately 94% seen once. CDR1 and CDR2 from the germline V gene are MDHEN and SYDVKM. Trimming pared 3 bases from V and 0 bases from J, leaving 9 bases between. CDR3 length: 15 amino acids. The sequencing sample was made of PBMCs. V gene TRBV28 combines with J gene TRBJ2-1; possible D gene TRBD2, 6 bases. This receptor was identified in a man aged 18 to 30 in good health and CMV-seropositive. The CDR3 coding sequence is TGTGCCAGCAGTTTGGGGAGGAGCTCCTACAATGAGCAGTTCTTC. Its translation: CASSLGRSSYNEQFF.